A single sample is the source of the 13 T cell receptor beta chains below, sequenced in a study of T cell repertoires in cytomegalovirus infection. Using its own MiXCR run on the reads, TCRdb lists one record per CDR3 protein. This sample has about 340,000 distinct CDR3 sequences, with around 29% found just once. Antigen specificity for these receptors is unknown. The sequencing here drew on cultured PBMCs, taken from culture after CMV antigen stimulation. The receptor set was obtained from a human donor in good health (CMV status not recorded). Some clones in this sample may be carry-over from other donors' samples.

J is TRBJ1-2 and V is TRBV29-1; no definite D call. The CDR3 length is 13 residues. Trimming cost V 6 bases and J 5 bases, with 16 bases left between them. Germline V gene data show CDR1 as SQVTM and CDR2 as ANQGSEA. The CDR3 here is CSVPQREIYGYTF. CDR3 nucleotide sequence: TGCAGCGTCCCTCAGAGGGAAATTTATGGCTACACCTTC. Filled out from reference TRBV29-1 and TRBJ1-2, the complete variable domain reads SAVISQKPSRDICQRGTSLTIQCQVDSQVTMMFWYRQQPGQSLTLIATANQGSEATYESGFVIDKFPISRPNLTFSTLTVSNMSPEDSSIYLCSVPQREIYGYTFGSGTRLTVV.

In this sample, this clonotype turned up many times. V is TRBV6-6 and J is TRBJ2-7; 14 bases line up with TRBD2. Germline trimming cut 4 bases from V and 4 bases from J; bases unmatched to any gene: 6. The germline CDR1 and CDR2 sequences are MNHNY and SVGAGI (reference sequence). CDR3 length equals 16 residues. The chain's CDR3 is CASSLGLAGDTYEQYF. The CDR3 DNA follows: TGTGCCAGCAGTTTGGGACTAGCGGGAGATACGTACGAGCAGTACTTC.

This clonotype was recorded a few times. The genes are TRBV6-1 and TRBJ2-1; D is possibly TRBD1 or TRBD2 (5 bases each). CDR3 length: 15 residues. Germline V gene data show CDR1 as MNHNS and CDR2 as SASEGT. Trimming took off 8 bases at V and 7 bases at J, with 21 bases between the two ends. CDR3 DNA: TGTGCCAGCTCTCTCGGGGCCACCCGGAAAAATGAGCAGTTCTTC. This gives the protein CASSLGATRKNEQFF.

The CDR3 loop reads CASSYADYGYTF. In nucleotides, the CDR3 is TGTGCCAGCAGTTACGCGGACTATGGCTACACCTTC. The chain links TRBV6-2 or TRBV6-3 to TRBJ1-2; D not certain. The germline gives CDR1 MNHEY, CDR2 SVGEGT. CDR3 length: 12 amino acids. V gave up 2 bases and J gave up 3 bases, with 4 bases separating them.

This clonotype was seen only a few times. The chain employs TRBV27 and TRBJ1-6, with no clear D. From germline, CDR1 is MNHEY and CDR2 SMNVEV (reference sequence). There are 15 residues in the CDR3. The germline V and J ends were trimmed by 4 bases and 0 bases, with 7 bases remaining between them. CDR3 coding DNA: TGTGCCAGCAGTTCGGGGATCTCCTATAATTCACCCCTCCACTTT. The encoded protein is CASSSGISYNSPLHF.

This rearrangement joins TRBV9 to TRBJ2-6, with D possibly being TRBD1 (6 bases). V was shortened by 4 bases and J by 0 bases, with 11 bases between the two germline ends. Germline CDR1 and CDR2: SGDLS and YYNGEE. The CDR3 has 16 residues. The CDR3: CASSPRQVSGANVLTF. CDR3 nucleotides: TGTGCCAGCAGCCCCCGACAGGTCTCTGGGGCCAACGTCCTGACTTTC.

V usage is TRBV4-2 and J usage is TRBJ2-1; tentative D call: TRBD2 (5 bases). The CDR3 totals 14 residues. Germline CDR1 LGHNA, CDR2 YNFKEQ. Trimming cost V 1 base and J 8 bases, with 12 bases left between them. CDR3 amino acids: CASSQGALAHEQFF. CDR3 bases: TGTGCCAGCAGCCAAGGGGCGCTAGCCCATGAGCAGTTCTTC.

The chain uses TRBV29-1 and TRBJ1-2; D is possibly TRBD1 (5 bases). Trimming pared 4 bases from V and 4 bases from J, leaving 10 bases between. The CDR3 extends over 12 amino acids. From germline, CDR1 is SQVTM and CDR2 ANQGSEA. The CDR3 DNA reads as TGCAGCGTTGTTGGGCAGGGCTATGGCTACACCTTC. Translation gives CSVVGQGYGYTF.

The gene calls are TRBV20-1 and TRBJ2-1; possibly TRBD1 for D (5 bases). CDR1 DFQATT and CDR2 SNEGSKA come from the germline V gene (reference sequence). CDR3 size: 16 residues. V was clipped by 0 bases and J by 0 bases, with 12 bases between them. The CDR3 loop reads CSARDQGRSSYNEQFF. CDR3 bases: TGCAGTGCTAGAGATCAGGGTCGGAGCTCCTACAATGAGCAGTTCTTC.

This clonotype was recorded many times. The chain is built from TRBV7-8 and TRBJ2-5, with 8 positions matching TRBD1. Germline lookup yields CDR1 SGHVS and CDR2 FQNEAQ. The CDR3 consists of 15 residues. The junction had 9 bases not matched to a gene; V was cut back by 5 bases and J by 4 bases. The CDR3 DNA reads TGTGCCAGCAGCCTAAGGACAGGGATTGGAGAGACCCAGTACTTC. Its translation is CASSLRTGIGETQYF.

This clonotype showed up many times. The chain has TRBV4-1 and TRBJ1-6; 8 bases agree with TRBD1. Germline V CDR1 and CDR2: MGHRA, YSYEKL. Losses at the gene ends were 3 bases for V and 7 bases for J; bases not matched to a gene: 17. The CDR3 extends over 19 amino acids. The DNA for the CDR3 is TGCGCCAGCAGCCAGGAGAATTTCCTTCAGGGGGCGGCGAATTCACCCCTCCACTTT. As protein: CASSQENFLQGAANSPLHF.

J is TRBJ1-2 and V is TRBV19, with a tentative D call TRBD1 (6 bases). The CDR3 spans 12 residues. Trimming left V 4 bases short and J 5 bases short, with 8 bases between. Germline CDR1 reads LNHDA; CDR2 reads SQIVND (reference sequence). The CDR3 region is CASSTQGYGYTF. CDR3 nucleotides: TGTGCCAGTAGTACCCAGGGGTATGGCTACACCTTC.

The chain recombines TRBV6-1 with TRBJ2-4; 8 bases align to TRBD1. The CDR3 spans 14 residues. With V trimmed by 6 bases and J by 1 base, 2 bases remained unmatched. Per germline, CDR1 MNHNS and CDR2 SASEGT. CDR3 DNA sequence: TGTGCCAGCAGGGACAGGGAGGCCAAAAACATTCAGTACTTC. Translation: CASRDREAKNIQYF.